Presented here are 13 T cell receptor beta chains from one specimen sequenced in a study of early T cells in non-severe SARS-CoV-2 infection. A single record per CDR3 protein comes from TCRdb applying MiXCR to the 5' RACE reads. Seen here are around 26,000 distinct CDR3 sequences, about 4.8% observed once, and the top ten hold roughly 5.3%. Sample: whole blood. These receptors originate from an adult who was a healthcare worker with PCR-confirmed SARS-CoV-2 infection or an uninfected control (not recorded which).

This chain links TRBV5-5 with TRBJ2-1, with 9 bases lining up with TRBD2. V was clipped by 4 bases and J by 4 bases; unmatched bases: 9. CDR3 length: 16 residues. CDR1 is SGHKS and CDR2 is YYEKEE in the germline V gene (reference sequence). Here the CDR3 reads CASSLPTSGNYNEQFF. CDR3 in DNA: TGTGCCAGCAGCCTCCCGACTAGCGGAAATTACAATGAGCAGTTCTTC.

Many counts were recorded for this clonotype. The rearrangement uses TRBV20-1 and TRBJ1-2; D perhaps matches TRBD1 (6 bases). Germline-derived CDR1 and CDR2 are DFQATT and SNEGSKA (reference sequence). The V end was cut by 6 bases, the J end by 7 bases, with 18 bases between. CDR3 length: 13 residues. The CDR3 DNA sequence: TGCAGTGCCACTCCAGGGGTTCCTCGTGGCTACACCTTC. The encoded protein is CSATPGVPRGYTF.

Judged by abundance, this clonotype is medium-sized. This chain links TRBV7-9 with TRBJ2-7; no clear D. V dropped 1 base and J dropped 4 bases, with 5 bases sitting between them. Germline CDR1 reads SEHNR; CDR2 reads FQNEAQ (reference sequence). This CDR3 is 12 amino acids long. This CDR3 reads CASSLGRYEQYF. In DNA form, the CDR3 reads TGTGCCAGCAGCTTAGGCAGATACGAGCAGTACTTC.

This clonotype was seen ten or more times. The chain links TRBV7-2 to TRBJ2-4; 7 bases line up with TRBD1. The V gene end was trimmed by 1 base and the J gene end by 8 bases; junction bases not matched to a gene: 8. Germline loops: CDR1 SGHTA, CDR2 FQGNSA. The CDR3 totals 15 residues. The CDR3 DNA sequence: TGTGCCAGCAGCTTAGGCCTTGGACAGGCGGACATTCAGTACTTC. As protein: CASSLGLGQADIQYF.

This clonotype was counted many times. The CDR3 region has the DNA TGCGCCAGCAGCCAAGAAACCACCTTGTACAATGAGCAGTTCTTC. Translation: CASSQETTLYNEQFF. V and J are TRBV4-1 and TRBJ2-1; D is uncertain. Between the trimmed V and J ends, which lost 0 bases and 4 bases, there was a span of 10 bases. Germline V CDR1 and CDR2: MGHRA, YSYEKL. The CDR3 spans 15 residues.

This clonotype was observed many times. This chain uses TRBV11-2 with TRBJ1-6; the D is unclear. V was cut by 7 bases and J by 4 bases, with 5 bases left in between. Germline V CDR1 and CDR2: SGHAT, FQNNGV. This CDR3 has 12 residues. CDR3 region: CASNQYNSPLHF. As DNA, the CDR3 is TGTGCCAGCAACCAGTATAATTCACCCCTCCACTTT.

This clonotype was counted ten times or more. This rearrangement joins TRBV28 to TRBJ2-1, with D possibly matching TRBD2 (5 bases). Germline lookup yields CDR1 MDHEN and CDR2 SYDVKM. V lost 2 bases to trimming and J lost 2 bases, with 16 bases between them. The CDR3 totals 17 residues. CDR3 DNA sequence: TGTGCCAGCAGTTTAGTGGCGGGCCTAGGAGCCTACAATGAGCAGTTCTTC. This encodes CASSLVAGLGAYNEQFF. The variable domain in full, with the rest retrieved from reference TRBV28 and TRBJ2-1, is DVKVTQSSRYLVKRTGEKVFLECVQDMDHENMFWYRQDPGLGLRLIYFSYDVKMKEKGDIPEGYSVSREKKERFSLILESASTNQTSMYLCASSLVAGLGAYNEQFFGPGTRLTVL.

The CDR3 DNA follows: TGTGCCAGCAGGGCTAGCGGGAACACAGATACGCAGTATTTT. This sequence encodes CASRASGNTDTQYF. The chain uses TRBV7-3 and TRBJ2-3; 9 bases fit TRBD2. The CDR3 consists of 14 residues. V was clipped by 6 bases and J by 2 bases; unmatched bases: 3. Germline V gene sequence: CDR1 SGHTA, CDR2 FQGTGA.

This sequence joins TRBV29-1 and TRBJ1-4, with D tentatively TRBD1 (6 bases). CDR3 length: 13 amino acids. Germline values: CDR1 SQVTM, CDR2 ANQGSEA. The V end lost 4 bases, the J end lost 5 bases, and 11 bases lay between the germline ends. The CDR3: CSVGQGWNEKLFF. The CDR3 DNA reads TGCAGCGTTGGTCAGGGGTGGAATGAAAAACTGTTTTTT.

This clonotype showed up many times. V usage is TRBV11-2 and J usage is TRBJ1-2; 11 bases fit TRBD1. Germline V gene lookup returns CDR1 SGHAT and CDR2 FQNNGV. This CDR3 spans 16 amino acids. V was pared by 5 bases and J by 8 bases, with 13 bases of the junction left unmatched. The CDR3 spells CASSPGQGATLRGYTF. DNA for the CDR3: TGTGCCAGCAGCCCCGGACAGGGGGCCACCCTTAGGGGCTACACCTTC.

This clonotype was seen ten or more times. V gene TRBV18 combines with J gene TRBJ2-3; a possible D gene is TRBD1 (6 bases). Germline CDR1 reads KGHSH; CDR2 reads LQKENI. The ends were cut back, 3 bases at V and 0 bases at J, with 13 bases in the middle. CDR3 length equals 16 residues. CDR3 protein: CASSPSGTPSTDTQYF. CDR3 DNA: TGTGCCAGCTCACCGTCCGGGACACCGAGCACAGATACGCAGTATTTT.

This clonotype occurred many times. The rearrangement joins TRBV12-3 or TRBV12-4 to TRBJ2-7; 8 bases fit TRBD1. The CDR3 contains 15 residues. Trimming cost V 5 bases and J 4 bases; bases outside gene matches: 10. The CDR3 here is CASSRDRGPFYEQYF. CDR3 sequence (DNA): TGTGCCAGCAGTCGAGACAGGGGCCCCTTTTACGAGCAGTACTTC.

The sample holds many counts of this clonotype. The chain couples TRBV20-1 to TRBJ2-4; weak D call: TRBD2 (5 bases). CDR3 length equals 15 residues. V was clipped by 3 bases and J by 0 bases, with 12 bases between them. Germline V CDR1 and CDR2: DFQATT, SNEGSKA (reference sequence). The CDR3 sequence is CSASVAGLAKNIQYF. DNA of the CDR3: TGCAGTGCTAGCGTCGCGGGTCTAGCCAAAAACATTCAGTACTTC.